The 31 T cell receptor beta chains below all came from one sample that was sequenced in a study of early T cells in non-severe SARS-CoV-2 infection. TCRdb reprocessed the 5' RACE reads with MiXCR, giving one entry per CDR3 protein. The sample records about 80,000 distinct CDR3 sequences, around 10% being singletons. The material sequenced was whole blood. These receptors originate from an adult who was a healthcare worker with PCR-confirmed SARS-CoV-2 infection or an uninfected control (not recorded which).

Only a few counts were recorded for this clonotype. This chain uses TRBV25-1 with TRBJ1-5; D is unresolved. The CDR3 is 12 residues long. Germline assignment: CDR1 MGHDK and CDR2 SYGVNS. V was pared by 6 bases and J by 4 bases, with 7 bases between. CDR3 sequence (DNA): TGTGCCAGCAGCGCTCTTAATCAGCCCCAGCATTTT. Translation: CASSALNQPQHF.

The rearrangement uses TRBV6-4 and TRBJ2-7, with unresolved D. Trimming stripped 0 bases from V and 2 bases from J, with 23 bases between. This CDR3 region has 19 residues. CDR1 MRHNA and CDR2 SNTAGT come from the germline V gene. Here the CDR3 DNA reads TGTGCCAGCAGTGACTCGCGTTATGTTCTGTCCAGGTCAACCTACGAGCAGTACTTC. Encoded protein: CASSDSRYVLSRSTYEQYF.

At least ten counts were recorded for this clonotype. The V gene is TRBV20-1, the J gene TRBJ2-1; 15 nucleotides match TRBD2. After removal of 3 bases from V and 9 bases from J, the junction contained 3 bases not matched to a gene. The CDR3 is made up of 14 amino acids. CDR1 is DFQATT and CDR2 is SNEGSKA in the germline V gene (reference sequence). CDR3 DNA sequence: TGCAGTGCTAGGGGACTAGCGGGAGGTTCTGAGCAGTTCTTC. Its translation is CSARGLAGGSEQFF.

This clonotype was observed a handful of times. V gene TRBV29-1 combines with J gene TRBJ1-1; a weak D match, TRBD1 (5 bases). The germline CDR1 and CDR2 sequences are SQVTM and ANQGSEA. The CDR3 is made up of 13 amino acids. V was cut by 5 bases and J by 0 bases, with 10 bases left in between. The CDR3 here is CSVQGRMNTEAFF. CDR3 coding DNA: TGCAGCGTTCAGGGTAGGATGAACACTGAAGCTTTCTTT. The full variable domain, completed using reference TRBV29-1 and TRBJ1-1, is SAVISQKPSRDICQRGTSLTIQCQVDSQVTMMFWYRQQPGQSLTLIATANQGSEATYESGFVIDKFPISRPNLTFSTLTVSNMSPEDSSIYLCSVQGRMNTEAFFGQGTRLTVV.

This clonotype was seen a handful of times. The J gene is TRBJ1-1, the V gene TRBV12-3 or TRBV12-4, with 9 bases identical to TRBD1. The CDR3 consists of 16 residues. Trimming removed 4 bases from V and 4 bases from J; junction bases left unmatched: 10. The CDR3 DNA reads TGTGCCAGCAGTTCCCTACAGGGGGCGGTGGGCACTGAAGCTTTCTTT. Translation: CASSSLQGAVGTEAFF.

This clonotype appeared a few times. The CDR3 region is CSVDVRQGQETQYF. The CDR3, as DNA: TGCAGCGTTGATGTGAGACAGGGACAAGAGACCCAGTACTTC. The V and J genes are TRBV29-1 and TRBJ2-5, with 7 bases identical to TRBD1. V trimming: 3 bases; J trimming: 2 bases; junction bases outside the gene matches: 6. The CDR3 runs to 14 residues. Germline CDR1 SQVTM, CDR2 ANQGSEA.

The chain is built from TRBV10-3 and TRBJ2-1; no firm D call. Trimming removed 0 bases from V and 6 bases from J, with 9 bases in between. This CDR3 has 14 amino acids. Germline V lookup: CDR1 ENHRY, CDR2 SYGVKD. DNA of the CDR3: TGTGCCATCAGTGAGTCGAGGAAGAGCAATGAGCAGTTCTTC. This sequence encodes CAISESRKSNEQFF.

The sample holds many counts of this clonotype. The V and J genes are TRBV20-1 and TRBJ2-3; unclear D gene. The V gene's germline CDR1 is DFQATT and CDR2 SNEGSKA (reference sequence). CDR3 length: 14 amino acids. Trimming cost V 6 bases and J 0 bases, with 13 bases left between them. CDR3 sequence: CSAAVDASTDTQYF. Here the CDR3 DNA reads TGCAGTGCCGCAGTAGATGCTAGCACAGATACGCAGTATTTT.

This clonotype was found a few times. The chain employs TRBV19 and TRBJ1-4; D gene unclear. The germline V gene has CDR1 LNHDA and CDR2 SQIVND (reference sequence). The CDR3 covers 16 residues. V gave up 3 bases and J gave up 4 bases, with 15 bases separating them. This chain's CDR3 is CASSILSAAVNEKLFF. The CDR3 nucleotides are TGTGCCAGTAGTATCCTGTCCGCGGCCGTTAATGAAAAACTGTTTTTT.

There are many counts of this clonotype. The chain couples TRBV28 to TRBJ1-4; no definite D call. The CDR3 totals 14 residues. Germline CDR1 is MDHEN and CDR2 is SYDVKM. V lost 3 bases, J lost 4 bases, and 9 bases lay in between. The CDR3 is CASSFVGYNEKLFF. The DNA of the CDR3 is TGTGCCAGCAGTTTCGTGGGTTATAATGAAAAACTGTTTTTT.

About this clonotype: The limits of the CDR3 on the DNA are not certain, so only TCRdb's listed CDR3 is given. V is TRBV4-1 and J is TRBJ2-2. The CDR3 is 15 residues long, counting both termini. Germline V gene data show CDR1 as MGHRA and CDR2 as YSYEKL. CDR3 sequence: CASSQDTESPGSCFF.

This clonotype was counted at least ten times. This chain uses TRBV24-1 with TRBJ2-3; either TRBD1 or TRBD2 may fit D (5 bases each). This CDR3 has 16 residues. The V gene's germline CDR1 is KGHDR and CDR2 SFDVKD. The V end lost 4 bases, the J end lost 0 bases, and 13 bases lay between the germline ends. The CDR3 loop reads CATSDRRGPSTDTQYF. CDR3 DNA: TGTGCCACCAGTGACCGCCGGGGCCCTAGCACAGATACGCAGTATTTT.

At least ten counts were recorded for this clonotype. The chain carries TRBV20-1 and TRBJ2-3; 13 positions agree with TRBD2. The germline V gene has CDR1 DFQATT and CDR2 SNEGSKA (reference sequence). The junction had 10 bases not matched to a gene; V was cut back by 5 bases and J by 5 bases. This CDR3 is 16 amino acids long. The CDR3 spells CSALTGLAGSGDTQYF. The CDR3 bases are TGCAGTGCTTTGACGGGACTAGCGGGGTCAGGAGATACGCAGTATTTT.

The V gene is TRBV6-1, the J gene TRBJ2-5; 8 bases agree with TRBD2. Germline-derived CDR1 and CDR2 are MNHNS and SASEGT. V was pared by 6 bases and J by 5 bases, with 11 bases of the junction left unmatched. CDR3 length equals 15 residues. The CDR3 loop reads CASSHSGTLRETQYF. The CDR3 DNA reads TGTGCCAGCAGCCATAGCGGGACTTTGCGCGAGACCCAGTACTTC.

The table lists this clonotype with many counts. The chain joins TRBV12-3 or TRBV12-4 to TRBJ2-7, with D perhaps being TRBD1 or TRBD2 (5 bases each). V was pared by 3 bases and J by 5 bases, with 11 bases between. The CDR3 consists of 13 residues. The CDR3 nucleotides are TGTGCCAGCAGTTTTTACGGGACGAACGAGCAGTACTTC. It translates to CASSFYGTNEQYF.

This clonotype was seen at least ten times. This sequence joins TRBV20-1 and TRBJ2-1, with 8 bases matching TRBD2. J was trimmed by 7 bases and V by 1 base; bases with no gene match: 3. CDR3 length: 13 amino acids. From germline, CDR1 is DFQATT and CDR2 SNEGSKA (reference sequence). The chain's CDR3 is CSARAGGPNEQFF. The CDR3 DNA reads TGCAGTGCTAGAGCGGGAGGGCCAAATGAGCAGTTCTTC.

The rearrangement joins TRBV5-6 to TRBJ2-2; D is ambiguous. The CDR3 is 16 amino acids. CDR1 and CDR2 from the germline V gene are SGHDT and YYEEEE. V lost 2 bases to trimming and J lost 0 bases, with 11 bases between them. The chain's CDR3 is CASSFLGWANTGELFF. DNA for the CDR3: TGTGCCAGCAGCTTCCTTGGATGGGCGAACACCGGGGAGCTGTTTTTT.

The chain carries TRBV30 and TRBJ2-6, with D perhaps TRBD2 (5 bases). The germline V and J ends were trimmed by 3 bases and 1 base, with 16 bases remaining between them. Germline CDR1 GTSNPN, CDR2 SVGIG (reference sequence). This CDR3 spans 17 amino acids. Here the CDR3 reads CAWRPRGGSSGANVLTF. The CDR3 DNA reads as TGTGCCTGGAGGCCACGGGGTGGATCGTCTGGGGCCAACGTCCTGACTTTC.

At least ten counts were recorded for this clonotype. The CDR3 sequence: CSAATVMNTEAFF. CDR3 in DNA: TGCAGCGCCGCGACAGTGATGAACACTGAAGCTTTCTTT. The rearrangement uses TRBV29-1 and TRBJ1-1, with D possibly matching TRBD1 (5 bases). Per germline, CDR1 SQVTM and CDR2 ANQGSEA. Trimming shortened V by 7 bases and J by 0 bases, and 12 bases separated the two germline ends. This CDR3 region has 13 residues.

The rearrangement joins TRBV12-3 or TRBV12-4 to TRBJ2-3; D may be TRBD2 (6 bases). The CDR3 has 15 amino acids. V gave up 8 bases and J gave up 0 bases, with 15 bases separating them. CDR3 residues: CASLLRDQSTDTQYF. CDR3 nucleotides: TGTGCCAGCCTACTGCGGGACCAGAGCACAGATACGCAGTATTTT.

This clonotype was counted ten times or more. This sequence joins TRBV12-3 or TRBV12-4 and TRBJ1-1, with 7 bases that match TRBD1. V lost 6 bases, J lost 0 bases, and 7 bases stayed unmatched. This CDR3 region has 15 residues. The CDR3 spells CASSRRRGVNTEAFF. In nucleotides, the CDR3 is TGTGCCAGCAGCCGCCGCAGGGGGGTGAACACTGAAGCTTTCTTT.

The genes are TRBV6-4 and TRBJ2-3, with a possible D match to TRBD2 (5 bases). Germline-derived CDR1 and CDR2 are MRHNA and SNTAGT. The CDR3 contains 13 residues. Trimming cost V 0 bases and J 9 bases, with 10 bases left between them. Here the CDR3 DNA reads TGTGCCAGCAGTGACTCGAGATCGGGGACGCAGTATTTT. As protein: CASSDSRSGTQYF.

This clonotype appeared many times. The CDR3 here is CASNLNADTQYF. The DNA for the CDR3 is TGTGCCAGCAATCTTAACGCAGATACGCAGTATTTT. The gene calls are TRBV7-3 and TRBJ2-3; D unresolved. Germline CDR1 and CDR2: SGHTA and FQGTGA. There are 12 residues in the CDR3. Trimming left V 7 bases short and J 4 bases short, with 9 bases between.

The chain recombines TRBV6-4 with TRBJ2-7, with D unresolved. The CDR3 runs 12 residues. The V end was cut by 6 bases, the J end by 4 bases, with 10 bases between. The germline CDR1 and CDR2 sequences are MRHNA and SNTAGT. This CDR3 reads CASRDMSYEQYF. DNA of the CDR3: TGTGCCAGCAGGGATATGAGTTACGAGCAGTACTTC.

In nucleotides, the CDR3 is TGTGCCAGCAGCCCCGGTTGGCAGTACAATGAGCAGTTCTTC. It encodes CASSPGWQYNEQFF. The chain employs TRBV5-6 and TRBJ2-1; the D is unclear. The germline V gene encodes CDR1 SGHDT and CDR2 YYEEEE. The V gene lost 4 bases and the J gene lost 4 bases, with 12 bases spanning the gap. This CDR3 spans 14 amino acids.

This clonotype was seen a few times. The V call is TRBV15, the J call TRBJ2-5; D gene unclear. Per germline, CDR1 LNHNV and CDR2 YYDKDF (reference sequence). With 4 bases removed from V and 5 bases from J, the gap between germline ends came to 5 bases. This CDR3 region has 11 residues. Written as DNA, the CDR3 is TGTGCCACCAGCAACGGTGAGACCCAGTACTTC. Amino acid sequence: CATSNGETQYF.

This clonotype was detected a few times. The CDR3 nucleotides are TGCAGCGCGAGAAGGGGACTAGCGGCGGGGTCCTACGAGCAGTACTTC. Translation: CSARRGLAAGSYEQYF. V and J are TRBV29-1 and TRBJ2-7, with TRBD2 matching 11 bases. V lost 7 bases and J lost 1; bases outside the gene matches: 12. This CDR3 contains 16 residues. Germline V gene data show CDR1 as SQVTM and CDR2 as ANQGSEA.

This clonotype came up many times. The rearrangement links TRBV6-2 or TRBV6-3 to TRBJ2-7; no definite D call. The CDR3 length is 11 residues. Germline assignment: CDR1 MNHEY and CDR2 SVGEGT. The germline V and J ends were trimmed by 5 bases and 4 bases, with 6 bases remaining between them. CDR3 nucleotide sequence: TGTGCCAGCAGTCAGAGTTACGAGCAGTACTTC. Translated, it gives CASSQSYEQYF.

A few counts support this clonotype. CDR3 residues: CASSLDGSWTGSSYEQYF. For the CDR3, the DNA is TGTGCCAGCAGCTTAGATGGGAGTTGGACAGGGAGCTCCTACGAGCAGTACTTC. The chain employs TRBV11-2 and TRBJ2-7; 8 nucleotides match TRBD1. This CDR3 spans 18 amino acids. The V and J ends lost 0 bases and 0 bases, in that order; junction bases with no gene match: 10. Germline values: CDR1 SGHAT, CDR2 FQNNGV. Together with reference TRBV11-2 and TRBJ2-7, the CDR3 gives the full variable domain: EAGVAQSPRYKIIEKRQSVAFWCNPISGHATLYWYQQILGQGPKLLIQFQNNGVVDDSQLPKDRFSAERLKGVDSTLKIQPAKLEDSAVYLCASSLDGSWTGSSYEQYFGPGTRLTVT.

With respect to this clonotype: A much larger clone differs from this one at a single base, so this may be a read error. This chain joins TRBV29-1 and TRBJ1-2, with D unresolved. V gave up 7 bases and J gave up 8 bases, with 20 bases separating them. Germline V gene sequence: CDR1 SQVTM, CDR2 ANQGSEA. CDR3 length: 13 residues. CDR3 amino acids: CSAIRGLAGGYTF. The CDR3 region has the DNA TGCAGCGCCATCCGGGGTCTGGCAGGCGGCTACACCTTC.

In this sample, this clonotype turned up many times. In nucleotides, the CDR3 is TGCAGTGCCGCAGGGGACAATGAGCAGTTCTTC. Residues: CSAAGDNEQFF. The chain employs TRBV20-1 and TRBJ2-1; perhaps TRBD1 as D (6 bases). The CDR3 totals 11 residues. CDR1 is DFQATT, CDR2 SNEGSKA, per germline (reference sequence). V shed 6 bases and J shed 5 bases, with 8 bases lying between them.